The rows below give T cell receptor beta chains drawn from one sample of a study of shared clonotypes between healthy human individuals. Sequenced by immunoSEQ multiplex PCR; TCRdb stores in-frame clones only, minus some. This table holds 110,000 or so clones, around 66% found once. The sample comprised memory CD8+ T cells sorted from blood. The receptors derive from a woman aged 25 to 39 in good health. Both conserved end residues are part of each CDR3. The D gene is left open where the match is weak. Only part of the rows carry a size: once, few, many, or a class if the clone is expanded.

j_call: TRBJ1-2
clone_size: .
v_call: TRBV21-1
d_call: .
cdr3_aa: CASSKGARSFYGYTF
cdr3_nt: TGTGCCAGCAGCAAAGGCGCACGTTCATTCTATGGCTACACCTTC

j_call: TRBJ1-2
clone_size: .
v_call: TRBV5-1
d_call: .
cdr3_aa: CASSPLIGLNYGYTF
cdr3_nt: TGCGCCAGCAGCCCCCTTATAGGGCTGAACTATGGCTACACCTTC

j_call: TRBJ1-5
clone_size: .
v_call: TRBV19
d_call: .
cdr3_aa: CASSIFMGQPQHF
cdr3_nt: TGTGCCAGTAGTATATTTATGGGGCAGCCCCAGCATTTT

j_call: TRBJ2-1
clone_size: .
v_call: TRBV11-2
d_call: TRBD1
cdr3_aa: CASSRRQGEYNEQFF
cdr3_nt: TGTGCCAGCAGCCGACGCCAGGGGGAATACAATGAGCAGTTCTTC

j_call: TRBJ2-7
clone_size: .
v_call: TRBV7-9
d_call: TRBD2
cdr3_aa: CASSFRRIGTSGSNEQYF
cdr3_nt: TGTGCCAGCAGCTTCCGGAGAATTGGGACTAGCGGGAGTAACGAGCAGTACTTC

j_call: TRBJ1-3
clone_size: .
v_call: TRBV5-1
d_call: .
cdr3_aa: CASTLLGRLTGNTIYF
cdr3_nt: TGCGCCAGCACCCTTCTGGGACGTCTAACTGGAAACACCATATATTTT

j_call: TRBJ2-7
clone_size: .
v_call: TRBV28
d_call: .
cdr3_aa: CASSLTVGSPLYEQYF
cdr3_nt: TGTGCCAGCAGTTTAACGGTGGGGAGCCCCCTCTACGAGCAGTACTTC

j_call: TRBJ1-1
clone_size: few
v_call: TRBV29-1
d_call: TRBD1
cdr3_aa: CSVDRDNTEAFF
cdr3_nt: TGCAGCGTCGACAGGGATAACACTGAAGCTTTCTTT

j_call: TRBJ2-4
clone_size: once
v_call: TRBV2
d_call: .
cdr3_aa: CASGPGDKNIQYF
cdr3_nt: TGTGCCAGCGGGCCAGGAGACAAAAACATTCAGTACTTC

j_call: TRBJ2-2
clone_size: .
v_call: TRBV5-1
d_call: TRBD2
cdr3_aa: CASSLGLAGGPIDGELFF
cdr3_nt: TGCGCCAGCAGCCTGGGACTAGCGGGAGGGCCGATCGACGGGGAGCTGTTTTTT

j_call: TRBJ1-1
clone_size: many
v_call: TRBV6-5
d_call: .
cdr3_aa: CASSETDRAEAFF
cdr3_nt: TGTGCCAGCAGTGAAACAGACCGGGCGGAAGCTTTCTTT

j_call: TRBJ1-5
clone_size: .
v_call: TRBV5-1
d_call: .
cdr3_aa: CASSLEGPYSNQPQHF
cdr3_nt: TGCGCCAGCAGCTTGGAGGGGCCATATAGCAATCAGCCCCAGCATTTT

j_call: TRBJ1-4
clone_size: .
v_call: TRBV2
d_call: .
cdr3_aa: CASRKEIFGEKLFF
cdr3_nt: TGTGCCAGCCGCAAAGAGATATTCGGTGAAAAACTGTTTTTT

j_call: TRBJ2-1
clone_size: few
v_call: TRBV19
d_call: TRBD1
cdr3_aa: CASSPTGGSYNEQFF
cdr3_nt: TGTGCCAGTAGTCCGACAGGGGGCTCCTACAATGAGCAGTTCTTC

j_call: TRBJ2-1
clone_size: .
v_call: TRBV5-1
d_call: .
cdr3_aa: CASSLDTGSYNEQFF
cdr3_nt: TGCGCCAGCAGCTTGGATACTGGTTCCTACAATGAGCAGTTCTTC

j_call: TRBJ2-1
clone_size: .
v_call: TRBV5-4
d_call: TRBD2
cdr3_aa: CASSQLAGEPYNEQFF
cdr3_nt: TGTGCCAGCAGCCAACTAGCGGGAGAACCTTACAATGAGCAGTTCTTC

j_call: TRBJ2-2
clone_size: .
v_call: TRBV7-8
d_call: .
cdr3_aa: CASSLKRWADTGELFF
cdr3_nt: TGTGCCAGCAGCTTAAAGAGGTGGGCGGACACCGGGGAGCTGTTTTTT

j_call: TRBJ2-7
clone_size: .
v_call: TRBV27
d_call: .
cdr3_aa: CASTGGTYEQYF
cdr3_nt: TGTGCCAGCACTGGCGGGACTTACGAGCAGTACTTC

j_call: TRBJ2-1
clone_size: few
v_call: TRBV6-6
d_call: .
cdr3_aa: CASSYSSNEQFF
cdr3_nt: TGTGCCAGCAGTTACTCGTCCAATGAGCAGTTCTTC

j_call: TRBJ1-2
clone_size: .
v_call: TRBV4-1
d_call: .
cdr3_aa: CASSQGPGQGKGYTF
cdr3_nt: TGCGCCAGCAGCCAAGGTCCGGGGCAGGGTAAAGGCTACACCTTC

j_call: TRBJ2-7
clone_size: .
v_call: TRBV11-1
d_call: .
cdr3_aa: CASSLEEASCTYEQYF
cdr3_nt: TGTGCCAGCAGCTTAGAAGAGGCCAGCTGTACCTACGAGCAGTACTTC

j_call: TRBJ1-6
clone_size: .
v_call: TRBV7-9
d_call: .
cdr3_aa: CASSQLGGYNSPLHF
cdr3_nt: TGTGCCAGCAGCCAATTGGGGGGGTATAATTCACCCCTCCACTTT

j_call: TRBJ2-3
clone_size: .
v_call: TRBV15
d_call: .
cdr3_aa: CATSRDSADRTDTQYF
cdr3_nt: TGTGCCACCAGCAGAGATTCAGCGGACCGCACAGATACGCAGTATTTT

j_call: TRBJ1-5
clone_size: .
v_call: TRBV2
d_call: TRBD1
cdr3_aa: CASSWTGSPQPQHF
cdr3_nt: TGTGCCAGCAGTTGGACAGGGAGCCCTCAGCCCCAGCATTTT

j_call: TRBJ1-4
clone_size: many
v_call: TRBV25-1
d_call: TRBD1
cdr3_aa: CASSERGDRVYEKLFF
cdr3_nt: TGTGCCAGCAGTGAACGGGGGGACAGGGTTTATGAAAAACTGTTTTTT

j_call: TRBJ2-1
clone_size: .
v_call: TRBV4-2
d_call: .
cdr3_aa: CASSQDLERSYNEQFF
cdr3_nt: TGTGCCAGCAGCCAAGATCTGGAGAGGTCCTACAATGAGCAGTTCTTC

j_call: TRBJ1-2
clone_size: few
v_call: TRBV4-1
d_call: .
cdr3_aa: CASSQEIRVPYGYTF
cdr3_nt: TGCGCCAGCAGCCAAGAAATCAGGGTCCCCTATGGCTACACCTTC

j_call: TRBJ1-5
clone_size: few
v_call: TRBV30
d_call: TRBD1
cdr3_aa: CAWSGGQGAGQPQHF
cdr3_nt: TGTGCCTGGAGTGGGGGACAGGGTGCGGGGCAGCCCCAGCATTTT

j_call: TRBJ2-3
clone_size: many
v_call: TRBV6-4
d_call: TRBD2
cdr3_aa: CASSFPTSGRDTQYF
cdr3_nt: TGTGCCAGCAGTTTCCCGACTAGCGGGAGGGATACGCAGTATTTT

j_call: TRBJ2-7
clone_size: .
v_call: TRBV28
d_call: .
cdr3_aa: CASRLMTESYEQYF
cdr3_nt: TGTGCCAGCAGGCTTATGACAGAGTCCTACGAGCAGTACTTC

j_call: TRBJ2-1
clone_size: .
v_call: TRBV11-2
d_call: TRBD2
cdr3_aa: CASTRTSGSTGEQFF
cdr3_nt: TGTGCCAGCACCAGGACTAGCGGGAGTACGGGTGAGCAGTTCTTC

j_call: TRBJ2-2
clone_size: .
v_call: TRBV10-3
d_call: TRBD2
cdr3_aa: CAIRRETGELFF
cdr3_nt: TGTGCCATCAGGCGGGAGACCGGGGAGCTGTTTTTT

j_call: TRBJ2-7
clone_size: .
v_call: TRBV4-1
d_call: .
cdr3_aa: CASSQEDTFYEQYF
cdr3_nt: TGCGCCAGCAGCCAAGAGGATACCTTCTACGAGCAGTACTTC

j_call: TRBJ2-7
clone_size: .
v_call: TRBV21-1
d_call: .
cdr3_aa: CASSKGAGGISYEQYF
cdr3_nt: TGTGCCAGCAGCAAAGGAGCGGGAGGGATCTCCTACGAGCAGTACTTC

j_call: TRBJ2-6
clone_size: once
v_call: TRBV6-6
d_call: .
cdr3_aa: CASSQQVSGANVLTF
cdr3_nt: TGTGCCAGCAGCCAACAGGTCTCTGGGGCCAACGTCCTGACTTTC

j_call: TRBJ2-5
clone_size: .
v_call: TRBV6-4
d_call: .
cdr3_aa: CASSDTAEPQETQYF
cdr3_nt: TGTGCCAGCAGTGACACGGCAGAACCCCAAGAGACCCAGTACTTC

j_call: TRBJ1-4
clone_size: .
v_call: TRBV7-9
d_call: .
cdr3_aa: CASSFPGRQGDEKLFF
cdr3_nt: TGTGCCAGCAGCTTCCCGGGACGCCAGGGCGATGAAAAACTGTTTTTT

j_call: TRBJ1-1
clone_size: .
v_call: TRBV7-6
d_call: .
cdr3_aa: CASSLSPLTEAFF
cdr3_nt: TGTGCCAGCAGTTTAAGCCCCTTAACTGAAGCTTTCTTT

j_call: TRBJ2-1
clone_size: once
v_call: TRBV5-5
d_call: TRBD2
cdr3_aa: CASSWERGQTYNEQFF
cdr3_nt: TGTGCCAGCAGCTGGGAGCGGGGGCAAACCTACAATGAGCAGTTCTTC

j_call: TRBJ2-7
clone_size: many
v_call: TRBV29-1
d_call: .
cdr3_aa: CSVAEGSTYEQYF
cdr3_nt: TGCAGCGTTGCGGAGGGGTCAACCTACGAGCAGTACTTC

j_call: TRBJ2-2
clone_size: .
v_call: TRBV6-4
d_call: TRBD1
cdr3_aa: CASSEGQGPGELFF
cdr3_nt: TGTGCCAGCAGCGAGGGACAGGGTCCCGGGGAGCTGTTTTTT

j_call: TRBJ2-7
clone_size: .
v_call: TRBV25-1
d_call: .
cdr3_aa: CASSVEYEQYF
cdr3_nt: TGTGCCAGCAGTGTAGAATACGAGCAGTACTTC

j_call: TRBJ1-2
clone_size: few
v_call: TRBV2
d_call: .
cdr3_aa: CASSESRYGYTF
cdr3_nt: TGTGCCAGCAGTGAATCGCGGTATGGCTACACCTTC

j_call: TRBJ1-2
clone_size: .
v_call: TRBV4-2
d_call: TRBD1
cdr3_aa: CASSQPDRTGFEGYTF
cdr3_nt: TGTGCCAGCAGCCAACCGGACCGGACAGGGTTCGAGGGCTACACCTTC

j_call: TRBJ1-2
clone_size: many
v_call: TRBV29-1
d_call: .
cdr3_aa: CSVESRYNYGYTF
cdr3_nt: TGCAGCGTTGAATCCAGGTATAACTATGGCTACACCTTC

j_call: TRBJ2-5
clone_size: .
v_call: TRBV19
d_call: .
cdr3_aa: CASSTILGEVETQYF
cdr3_nt: TGTGCCAGTAGTACAATTCTGGGGGAGGTCGAGACCCAGTACTTC

j_call: TRBJ2-7
clone_size: many
v_call: TRBV4-1
d_call: .
cdr3_aa: CASSQKGSFVHGEQYF
cdr3_nt: TGCGCCAGCAGCCAAAAGGGAAGCTTTGTGCACGGAGAGCAGTACTTC

j_call: TRBJ2-1
clone_size: once
v_call: TRBV9
d_call: .
cdr3_aa: CASSPRSYNEQFF
cdr3_nt: TGTGCCAGCAGCCCGCGATCCTACAATGAGCAGTTCTTC

j_call: TRBJ2-3
clone_size: .
v_call: TRBV6-4
d_call: TRBD2
cdr3_aa: CASSPTKSSGSDTQYF
cdr3_nt: TGTGCCAGCAGCCCCACGAAGTCTAGCGGGAGCGATACGCAGTATTTT

j_call: TRBJ2-3
clone_size: .
v_call: TRBV2
d_call: TRBD2
cdr3_aa: CASSEQLAGVTDTQYF
cdr3_nt: TGTGCCAGCAGTGAACAACTAGCGGGAGTAACAGATACGCAGTATTTT

j_call: TRBJ2-1
clone_size: few
v_call: TRBV5-5
d_call: TRBD2
cdr3_aa: CASSLSASGRGEQFF
cdr3_nt: TGTGCCAGCAGCTTGTCAGCTAGCGGGAGGGGTGAGCAGTTCTTC

j_call: TRBJ2-1
clone_size: .
v_call: TRBV15
d_call: TRBD2
cdr3_aa: CATSREREPYNEQFF
cdr3_nt: TGTGCCACCAGCAGAGAGCGGGAGCCCTACAATGAGCAGTTCTTC

j_call: TRBJ2-7
clone_size: .
v_call: TRBV11-2
d_call: .
cdr3_aa: CASSLAASGAYEQYF
cdr3_nt: TGTGCCAGCAGCTTAGCTGCCAGCGGCGCCTACGAGCAGTACTTC

j_call: TRBJ2-5
clone_size: .
v_call: TRBV4-1
d_call: .
cdr3_aa: CASSQDRGIEQYF
cdr3_nt: TGCGCCAGCAGCCAAGACCGGGGGATAGAGCAGTACTTC

j_call: TRBJ2-7
clone_size: .
v_call: TRBV5-1
d_call: .
cdr3_aa: CASSTGHHQEYF
cdr3_nt: TGCGCCAGCAGCACCGGACATCACCAGGAGTACTTC